The 12 T cell receptor beta chains below all came from one sample that was sequenced in a study of post-analysis software for immune sequencing data (dated by TCRdb to about 2015). Their target antigens are unknown. Study-level results and caveats: Patients showed significantly higher frequencies than controls for a handful of TRBV segments, among them TRBV5-6, TRBV5-1 and TRBV20-1.

Receptor libraries were prepared by PCR. This sample was sequenced with an Illumina HiSeq 2500. To reduce PCR and sequencing biases, unique molecular identifiers were incorporated into the TCR beta cDNA libraries. TCRdb trimmed public reads at Q25 via fastp, called clones via MiXCR and kept in-frame beta chains. Each CDR3 protein appears once, grouped with its most common genes and DNA. The sample table lists roughly 430,000 distinct CDR3 sequences, less than 40% of them with a count of one. The top ten clonotypes cover 6% to 9% of the sample. Specimen: blood. Every receptor here comes from a girl aged 2 to 9 with multiple sclerosis.

In this sample, this clonotype turned up a few times. The chain recombines TRBV20-1 with TRBJ2-1, with a possible D match to TRBD2 (6 bases). The V gene's germline CDR1 is DFQATT and CDR2 SNEGSKA (reference sequence). Deletions cut 1 base from V and 4 bases from J, with 14 bases between. This CDR3 spans 15 amino acids. In DNA, the CDR3 is TGCAGTGCTAGAGCATTCGGGACTCATTACAATGAGCAGTTCTTC. Protein: CSARAFGTHYNEQFF.

This chain joins TRBV29-1 and TRBJ2-3; D remains ambiguous. V dropped 5 bases and J dropped 2 bases, with 8 bases sitting between them. In germline, CDR1 is SQVTM, CDR2 ANQGSEA. This CDR3 contains 12 residues. CDR3 DNA sequence: TGCAGCGTTTCGAGTAACACAGATACGCAGTATTTT. Protein sequence: CSVSSNTDTQYF.

Only a few counts were recorded for this clonotype. This rearrangement joins TRBV29-1 to TRBJ1-2; TRBD1 agrees at 7 bases. Trimming took 6 bases from V and 8 from J; bases not matched to a gene: 18. CDR3 size: 15 residues. Germline loops: CDR1 SQVTM, CDR2 ANQGSEA. The CDR3 reads CSVKHRDSQGEGYTF. The CDR3 DNA follows: TGCAGCGTCAAGCACCGGGACAGCCAAGGAGAAGGCTACACCTTC.

This chain connects TRBV5-1 to TRBJ2-1; 9 nucleotides align to TRBD2. CDR3 length: 19 amino acids. The V gene end was trimmed by 1 base and the J gene end by 7 bases; junction bases not matched to a gene: 18. CDR1 and CDR2 from the germline V gene are SGHRS and YFSETQ. The CDR3 protein is CASSLNVERGASLGNEQFF. The CDR3 nucleotides read TGCGCCAGCAGCTTGAACGTCGAGCGGGGGGCTTCTCTTGGGAATGAGCAGTTCTTC.

This sequence joins TRBV6-6 and TRBJ2-1; D uncertain. The CDR3 is made up of 14 amino acids. Germline V gene data show CDR1 as MNHNY and CDR2 as SVGAGI (reference sequence). V was clipped by 1 base and J by 5 bases, with 9 bases between them. CDR3 sequence: CASSYLDQDNEQFF. CDR3 bases: TGTGCCAGCAGTTACTTAGACCAAGACAATGAGCAGTTCTTC.

The chain is built from TRBV11-2 and TRBJ2-3; D gene uncertain. The V end was cut by 7 bases, the J end by 6 bases, with 14 bases between. This CDR3 is built from 13 residues. Germline-derived CDR1 and CDR2 are SGHAT and FQNNGV. The CDR3 protein is CASTPFPGDTQYF. The DNA of the CDR3 is TGTGCCAGCACCCCTTTTCCCGGTGATACGCAGTATTTT.

This clonotype has a handful of counts. The chain employs TRBV5-1 and TRBJ2-6; a weak D match, TRBD2 (6 bases). The germline gives CDR1 SGHRS, CDR2 YFSETQ. This CDR3 region has 19 residues. V was clipped by 3 bases and J by 2 bases, with 21 bases between them. Here the CDR3 reads CASSYDITGGGPGANVLTF. CDR3 in DNA: TGCGCCAGCAGCTACGATATAACGGGCGGAGGGCCTGGGGCCAACGTCCTGACTTTC. Using reference TRBV5-1 and TRBJ2-6 for the parts outside the CDR3, the full variable domain is KAGVTQTPRYLIKTRGQQVTLSCSPISGHRSVSWYQQTPGQGLQFLFEYFSETQRNKGNFPGRFSGRQFSNSRSEMNVSTLELGDSALYLCASSYDITGGGPGANVLTFGAGSRLTVL.

The genes are TRBV4-1 and TRBJ2-2; D not certain. Germline-derived CDR1 and CDR2 are MGHRA and YSYEKL. The CDR3 is 16 amino acids. V lost 4 bases and J 1 base, leaving 13 bases between the germline ends. The CDR3 is CASSLRLGVNTGELFF. The CDR3, as DNA: TGCGCCAGCAGCCTCCGCCTTGGGGTGAACACCGGGGAGCTGTTTTTT.

This chain uses TRBV6-5 with TRBJ2-1, with D perhaps TRBD2 (6 bases). This CDR3 contains 15 residues. Per the germline V gene, CDR1 is MNHEY and CDR2 is SVGAGI. Trimming left V 6 bases short and J 7 bases short, with 19 bases between. The CDR3 bases are TGTGCCAGCAGAGTAGCGGTACCCACGGAGAATGAGCAGTTCTTC. As protein: CASRVAVPTENEQFF.

In its sample, this clonotype was seen many times. The V call is TRBV6-1, the J call TRBJ2-3; 7 bases fit TRBD2. There are 13 residues in the CDR3. From germline, CDR1 is MNHNS and CDR2 SASEGT. The V gene end was trimmed by 4 bases and the J gene end by 5 bases; junction bases not matched to a gene: 3. CDR3 DNA: TGTGCCAGCAGTGTAGAGCGGGGAGATACGCAGTATTTT. Its translation is CASSVERGDTQYF.

Points on this clonotype: Compared with germline, one end of the junction differs, possibly owing to a read error. The chain uses TRBV29-1 and TRBJ2-7; possibly TRBD1 or TRBD2 for D (5 bases each). Germline values: CDR1 SQVTM, CDR2 ANQGSEA. This CDR3 has 15 residues. Here the CDR3 DNA reads TGCAGCGCTGAAATCGGTCCGGGGCCCCGCTACGAGCAGTACTTC. Translation gives CSAEIGPGPRYEQYF.

This clonotype has just a few counts. V usage is TRBV15 and J usage is TRBJ1-5; D not certain. This CDR3 region has 17 residues. Germline V gene sequence: CDR1 LNHNV, CDR2 YYDKDF (reference sequence). V lost 2 bases and J 0 bases, leaving 14 bases between the germline ends. CDR3 bases: TGTGCCACCAGCAGACTACCGGGATCTTATAGCAATCAGCCCCAGCATTTT. Protein product: CATSRLPGSYSNQPQHF.